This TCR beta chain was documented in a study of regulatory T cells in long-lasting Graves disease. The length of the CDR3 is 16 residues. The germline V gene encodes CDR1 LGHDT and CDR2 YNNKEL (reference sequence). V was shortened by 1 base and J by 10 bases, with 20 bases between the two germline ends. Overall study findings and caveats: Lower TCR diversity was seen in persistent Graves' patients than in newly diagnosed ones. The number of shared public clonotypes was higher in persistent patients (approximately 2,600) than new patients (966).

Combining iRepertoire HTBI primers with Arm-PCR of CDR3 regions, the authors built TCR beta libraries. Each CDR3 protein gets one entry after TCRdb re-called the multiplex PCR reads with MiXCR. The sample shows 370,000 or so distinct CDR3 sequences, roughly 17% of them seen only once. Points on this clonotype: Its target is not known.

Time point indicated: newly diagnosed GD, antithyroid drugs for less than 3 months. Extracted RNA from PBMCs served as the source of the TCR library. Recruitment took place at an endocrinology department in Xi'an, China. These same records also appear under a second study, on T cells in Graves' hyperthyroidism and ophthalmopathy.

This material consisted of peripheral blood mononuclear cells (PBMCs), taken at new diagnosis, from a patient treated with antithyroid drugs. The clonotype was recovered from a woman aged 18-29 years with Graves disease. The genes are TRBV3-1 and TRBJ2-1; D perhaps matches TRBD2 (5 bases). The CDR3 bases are TGTGCCAGCAGCCAAGGGTCGGGAAAGAGCTCCTACGAGCAGTTCTTC. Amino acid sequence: CASSQGSGKSSYEQFF.